The present TCR beta chain was sequenced within a study of T cell changes during pregnancy in multiple sclerosis. With 4 bases removed from V and 6 bases from J, the gap between germline ends came to 18 bases. The CDR3 sequence is 16 residues long. Generated by immunoSEQ multiplex PCR, the TCRdb table keeps only in-frame clones and is missing some. The sample shows around 59,000 clones, 93% of them seen only once. The specimen comprised CD8+ T cells from peripheral blood mononuclear cells, sampled in the second trimester of pregnancy. The V call is TRBV23-1, the J call TRBJ1-4; possibly TRBD1 for D (5 bases). TRBV23-1 is marked as an open reading frame, function uncertain. The TCR sequence derives from a female donor with multiple sclerosis, enrolled in a pregnancy study. CDR3 residues: CASSLKPGRVDEKLFF. In nucleotides, the CDR3 is TGCGCCAGCAGTCTCAAACCCGGCAGGGTTGATGAAAAACTGTTTTTT.